This T cell receptor beta chain was profiled in a study of shared clonotypes between healthy human individuals. Only Caucasian adults living in Nashville, Tennessee made up the donor group. This CDR3 region has 11 residues. V trimming: 10 bases; J trimming: 7 bases; junction bases outside the gene matches: 6. Per germline, CDR1 LNHDA and CDR2 SQIVND (reference sequence). To note about this clone: Its antigen is currently unknown.

For every subset, genomic DNA was evenly distributed across several immunoSEQ plates. This table comes from immunoSEQ multiplex PCR, and its TCRdb copy is limited to in-frame clones, with some not included. The profile shows under 750,000 clones, over 55% of them singletons. Study observations and caveats: Rarefaction curves obtained for sorted subsets showed sequencing incomplete despite large depth.

The genes are TRBV19 and TRBJ1-2, with 7 bases matching TRBD1. Sequencing was carried out using memory CD4+ T cells sorted from blood. Described subset: CD45RA-negative fraction. The clonotype comes from a woman aged 25-40 years in good health. CDR3 DNA sequence: TGTGCCACCGAGACAGGGCTTGGCTACACCTTC. Protein: CATETGLGYTF.